The clone carrying this T cell receptor (beta chain) came up many times. The record originates from a study of molecular identifiers for immune sequencing clone quantification. TCR libraries were built in bulk with a published protocol and specific TCR primers. In TCRdb, the PCR reads were re-called with MiXCR into one record per CDR3 protein. Seen here are approximately 550,000 distinct CDR3 sequences, around 21% observed once, and the top ten hold under 0.85%. RNA fractions of 10%, 30% or 50% and about 19,000 to 1,100,000 sorted cells were the source of naive CD8 libraries. The receptor was derived from a human donor in good health. Some libraries in this study had Jurkat cell RNA spiked in. The source material was naive CD8+ T cells from blood, with Jurkat cell RNA spiked in. Subset of the sample: FACS-sorted CD8+CD4-CCR7+CD45RA+ naive T cells.

The CDR3 nucleotides are TGCAGCGTTGTCCGCCAGAACACCGGGGAGCTGTTTTTT. It specifies CSVVRQNTGELFF. This chain connects TRBV29-1 to TRBJ2-2; D is uncertain. V lost 4 bases and J 1 base, leaving 7 bases between the germline ends. Germline CDR1 is SQVTM and CDR2 is ANQGSEA. The CDR3 is 13 residues long.